A selection of T cell receptor beta chains follows, all from one sample in a study of tumor-infiltrating lymphocytes in oesophageal squamous cell carcinoma. TCRdb independently ran MiXCR on the PCR reads; one entry per CDR3 protein. The table shows roughly 16,000 distinct CDR3 sequences, with approximately 47% occurring only once. Material for sequencing was normal esophageal tissue next to the tumor. The receptors stem from a female donor with esophageal squamous cell carcinoma. Both conserved end residues are part of each CDR3. D genes are given only for firm matches. Only some rows state a clone size, as once, few, many or a class for expanded clones.

TRBV5-1	-	TRBJ2-1	TRBD2	CASSLDALAGGTYNEQFF	TGCGCCAGCAGCTTGGACGCCCTAGCGGGAGGCACCTACAATGAGCAGTTCTTC
TRBV7-9	medium-sized	TRBJ2-5	-	CASSRLRQQETQYF	TGTGCCAGCAGTAGGCTGAGGCAGCAAGAGACCCAGTACTTC
TRBV28	-	TRBJ2-3	-	CASTQGSTDTQYF	TGTGCCAGCACCCAGGGGAGCACAGATACGCAGTATTTT
TRBV10-1	-	TRBJ2-1	-	CASIQSTSSYNEQFF	TGCGCCAGCATCCAATCGACCAGCTCCTACAATGAGCAGTTCTTC
TRBV6-1	-	TRBJ1-2	-	CASSSPGRNYGYTF	TGTGCCAGCAGTTCCCCGGGACGGAACTATGGCTACACCTTC
TRBV6-6	-	TRBJ2-2	TRBD1	CASGDRGGTGELFF	TGTGCCAGCGGGGACAGGGGGGGCACCGGGGAGCTGTTTTTT
TRBV7-6	few	TRBJ2-6	TRBD2	CASSTGTRTSGANVLTF	TGTGCCAGCAGCACCGGGACTAGAACCTCTGGGGCCAACGTCCTGACTTTC
TRBV7-2	-	TRBJ2-1	TRBD2	CASSLGSGSGLYNEQFF	TGTGCCAGCAGCTTAGGTAGCGGGAGCGGCCTCTACAATGAGCAGTTCTTC
TRBV7-2	-	TRBJ2-5	-	CASSLAGPETQYF	TGTGCCAGCAGCTTAGCTGGGCCGGAGACCCAGTACTTC
TRBV6-6	many	TRBJ2-5	-	CASSYPPQAGIQETQYF	TGTGCCAGCAGTTACCCCCCACAAGCGGGCATCCAAGAGACCCAGTACTTC
TRBV20-1	few	TRBJ2-1	-	CSASANEQFF	TGCAGTGCTAGCGCCAATGAGCAGTTCTTC
TRBV7-3	once	TRBJ2-3	-	CASSLIASPDTQYF	TGTGCCAGCAGCTTAATCGCTAGCCCAGATACGCAGTATTTT
TRBV7-2	few	TRBJ2-5	-	CASSLGTRQETQYF	TGTGCCAGCAGCTTAGGGACGCGACAAGAGACCCAGTACTTC
TRBV6-1	many	TRBJ2-7	TRBD1	CASSVRQGTYEQYF	TGTGCCAGCAGTGTCCGACAGGGAACCTACGAGCAGTACTTC
TRBV6-1	medium-sized	TRBJ2-1	-	CASSYLLGGGSEQFF	TGTGCCAGCAGTTATTTACTGGGTGGTGGGAGTGAGCAGTTCTTC
TRBV28	-	TRBJ2-5	TRBD2	CASTGGLETQYF	TGTGCCAGTACCGGGGGGTTGGAGACCCAGTACTTC
TRBV7-9	-	TRBJ2-4	-	CASSLQGGQYNEQYF	TGTGCCAGCAGCTTACAGGGGGGGCAGTACAATGAGCAGTACTTC
TRBV28	many	TRBJ1-6	TRBD1	CASSPGGLNSPLHF	TGTGCCAGCAGTCCAGGGGGCTTAAATTCACCCCTCCACTTT
TRBV27	-	TRBJ2-3	-	CASHGPLEKTQYF	TGTGCCAGCCACGGGCCTCTCGAAAAGACCCAGTATTTT
TRBV27	-	TRBJ2-5	-	CASSLKGQDNEQYF	TGTGCCAGCAGTTTAAAGGGGCAGGACAATGAGCAGTACTTC
TRBV7-3	-	TRBJ2-6	-	CASSLGAPGANVLTF	TGTGCCAGCAGCTTGGGGGCGCCTGGGGCCAACGTCCTGACTTTC
TRBV19	many	TRBJ2-7	-	CASSMRGPQEGYEQYF	TGTGCCAGTAGTATGCGGGGGCCCCAAGAGGGCTACGAGCAGTACTTC
TRBV6-1	many	TRBJ2-7	TRBD2	CASSHAGTSTSYEQYF	TGTGCCAGCAGTCACGCCGGGACTAGCACCTCCTACGAGCAGTACTTC
TRBV6-6	-	TRBJ2-7	-	CASSALWEQYF	TGTGCCAGCAGTGCCCTCTGGGAGCAGTACTTC
TRBV7-2	few	TRBJ2-5	-	CASSRALLGRQETQYF	TGTGCCAGCAGCCGAGCACTATTAGGCCGCCAAGAGACCCAGTACTTC
TRBV7-2	medium-sized	TRBJ2-2	-	CASSLGLWGTGELFF	TGTGCCAGCAGCTTAGGATTATGGGGCACCGGGGAGCTGTTTTTT
TRBV7-3	-	TRBJ2-1	-	CASSSGLEQFF	TGTGCCAGCAGCTCTGGCCTAGAGCAGTTCTTC
TRBV12-3/TRBV12-4	-	TRBJ2-1	-	CASSPAWSAYNEQFF	TGTGCCAGCAGCCCCGCGTGGTCCGCCTACAATGAGCAGTTCTTC
TRBV6-1	-	TRBJ2-7	TRBD2	CASSESGGVLAGDYEQYF	TGTGCCAGCAGTGAATCGGGGGGGGTCCTAGCGGGAGACTACGAGCAGTACTTC
TRBV27	many	TRBJ2-5	TRBD2	CASSLTAGDQETQYF	TGTGCCAGCAGTTTAACGGCGGGAGATCAGGAGACCCAGTACTTC
TRBV5-1	-	TRBJ2-1	TRBD2	CASSSGLAGVSYNEQFF	TGCGCCAGCAGCTCGGGACTAGCGGGAGTGTCCTACAATGAGCAGTTCTTC
TRBV4-2	-	TRBJ2-5	TRBD2	CASSQEPSGRAIQETQYF	TGTGCCAGCAGCCAAGAACCGAGCGGGAGGGCAATACAAGAGACCCAGTACTTC
TRBV12-1	few	TRBJ2-5	-	CASSFRVAVHQETQYF	TGTGCCAGCAGCTTTAGGGTGGCAGTACACCAAGAGACCCAGTACTTC
TRBV7-6	large	TRBJ2-3	TRBD2	CASSSRRLAGAPGVDTQYF	TGTGCCAGCAGCTCCCGAAGACTAGCGGGAGCCCCAGGGGTAGATACGCAGTATTTT
TRBV7-2	many	TRBJ1-2	TRBD1	CASSLGGGQGGYGYTF	TGTGCCAGCAGCTTAGGGGGGGGACAGGGGGGCTATGGCTACACCTTC
TRBV6-1	-	TRBJ2-6	-	CASLHLSGANVLTF	TGTGCCAGCTTACACCTCTCTGGGGCCAACGTCCTGACTTTC